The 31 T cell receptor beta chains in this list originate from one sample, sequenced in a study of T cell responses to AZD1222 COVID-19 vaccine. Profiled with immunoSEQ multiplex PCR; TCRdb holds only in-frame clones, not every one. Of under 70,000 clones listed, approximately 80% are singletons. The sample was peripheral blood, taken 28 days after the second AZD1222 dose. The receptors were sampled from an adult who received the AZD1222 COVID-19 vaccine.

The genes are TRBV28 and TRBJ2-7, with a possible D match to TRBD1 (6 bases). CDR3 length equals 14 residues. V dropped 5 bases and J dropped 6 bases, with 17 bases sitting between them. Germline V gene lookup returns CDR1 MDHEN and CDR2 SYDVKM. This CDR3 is CASSTDGQGFEQYF. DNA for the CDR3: TGTGCCAGCAGTACCGACGGCCAGGGGTTCGAGCAGTACTTC.

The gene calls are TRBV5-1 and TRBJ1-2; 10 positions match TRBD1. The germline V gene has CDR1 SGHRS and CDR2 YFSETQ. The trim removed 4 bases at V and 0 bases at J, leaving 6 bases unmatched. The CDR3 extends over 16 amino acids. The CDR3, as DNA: TGCGCCAGCAGCCCGACAGGGGGCACAGCTAACTATGGCTACACCTTC. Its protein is CASSPTGGTANYGYTF. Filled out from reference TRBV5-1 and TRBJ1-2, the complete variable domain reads KAGVTQTPRYLIKTRGQQVTLSCSPISGHRSVSWYQQTPGQGLQFLFEYFSETQRNKGNFPGRFSGRQFSNSRSEMNVSTLELGDSALYLCASSPTGGTANYGYTFGSGTRLTVV.

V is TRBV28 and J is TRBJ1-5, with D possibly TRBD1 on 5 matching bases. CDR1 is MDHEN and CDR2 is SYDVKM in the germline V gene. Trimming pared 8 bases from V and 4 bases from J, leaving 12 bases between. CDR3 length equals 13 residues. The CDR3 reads CASARDLNQPQHF. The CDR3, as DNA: TGTGCCAGCGCCCGGGACCTTAATCAGCCCCAGCATTTT.

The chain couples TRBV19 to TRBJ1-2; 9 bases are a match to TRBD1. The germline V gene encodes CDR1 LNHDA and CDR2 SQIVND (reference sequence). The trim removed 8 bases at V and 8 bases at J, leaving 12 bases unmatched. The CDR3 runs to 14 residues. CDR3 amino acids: CASQRGQGTGGYTF. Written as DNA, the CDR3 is TGTGCCAGTCAGAGGGGACAGGGAACGGGCGGCTACACCTTC. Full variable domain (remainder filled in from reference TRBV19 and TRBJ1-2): DGGITQSPKYLFRKEGQNVTLSCEQNLNHDAMYWYRQDPGQGLRLIYYSQIVNDFQKGDIAEGYSVSREKKESFPLTVTSAQKNPTAFYLCASQRGQGTGGYTFGSGTRLTVV.

The CDR3 sequence is CASSQDLRSMGGEQFF. CDR3 nucleotide sequence: TGTGCCAGCAGCCAAGATCTTAGATCCATGGGGGGTGAGCAGTTCTTC. This chain links TRBV3-1 (or the pseudogene TRBV3-2) with TRBJ2-1, with a weak D call TRBD2 (6 bases). The CDR3 has 16 residues. Trimming took off 0 bases at V and 9 bases at J, with 18 bases between the two ends. Per the germline V gene, CDR1 is LGHDT and CDR2 is YNNKEL (reference sequence).

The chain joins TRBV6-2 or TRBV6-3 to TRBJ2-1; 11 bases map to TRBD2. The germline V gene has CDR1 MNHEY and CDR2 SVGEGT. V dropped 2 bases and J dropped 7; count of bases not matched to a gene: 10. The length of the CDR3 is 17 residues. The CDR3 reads CASSYANSGGAWNEQFF. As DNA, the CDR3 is TGTGCCAGCAGTTACGCAAATAGCGGGGGGGCGTGGAATGAGCAGTTCTTC.

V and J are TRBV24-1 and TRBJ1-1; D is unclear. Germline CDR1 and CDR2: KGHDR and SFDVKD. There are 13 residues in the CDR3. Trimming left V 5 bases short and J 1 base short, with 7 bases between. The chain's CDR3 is CATSGTENTEAFF. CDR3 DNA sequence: TGTGCCACCAGTGGCACAGAGAACACTGAAGCTTTCTTT.

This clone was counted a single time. Here the CDR3 DNA reads TGTGCCAGTAGTATCGGTGGGGCCCCAGATACGCAGTATTTT. It yields the protein CASSIGGAPDTQYF. The V gene is TRBV19, the J gene TRBJ2-3; TRBD1 is a possible D gene (5 bases). The V and J ends lost 3 bases and 4 bases respectively, with 11 bases between them. The CDR3 extends over 14 amino acids. Germline V gives CDR1 LNHDA, CDR2 SQIVND (reference sequence).

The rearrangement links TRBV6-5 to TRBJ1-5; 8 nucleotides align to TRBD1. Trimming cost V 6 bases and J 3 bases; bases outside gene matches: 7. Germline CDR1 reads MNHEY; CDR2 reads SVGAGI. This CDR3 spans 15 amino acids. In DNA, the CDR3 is TGTGCCAGCAGGCCCGACAGGGGCCTCAATCAGCCCCAGCATTTT. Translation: CASRPDRGLNQPQHF.

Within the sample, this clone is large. DNA for the CDR3: TGTGCCAGCAGCTTTGGCAAGACAGGCTCCTTCGGCTACACCTTC. Translation: CASSFGKTGSFGYTF. V usage is TRBV7-9 and J usage is TRBJ1-2, with a tentative D call TRBD1 (6 bases). The CDR3 has 15 amino acids. Germline CDR1 is SEHNR and CDR2 is FQNEAQ (reference sequence). Trimming took 3 bases from V and 8 from J, leaving 19 bases between them.

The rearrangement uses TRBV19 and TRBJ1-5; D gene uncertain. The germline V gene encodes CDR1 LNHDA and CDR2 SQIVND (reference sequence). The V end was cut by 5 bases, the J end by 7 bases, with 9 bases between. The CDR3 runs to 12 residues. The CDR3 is CASSREGQPQHF. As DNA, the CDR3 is TGTGCCAGTAGTCGTGAGGGCCAGCCCCAGCATTTT.

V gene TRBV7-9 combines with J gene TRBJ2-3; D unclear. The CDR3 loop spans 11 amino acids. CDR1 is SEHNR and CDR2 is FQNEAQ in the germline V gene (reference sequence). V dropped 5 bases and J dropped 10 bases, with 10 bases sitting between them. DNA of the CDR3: TGTGCCAGCAGCCACGGCGATTCGCAGTATTTT. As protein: CASSHGDSQYF.

CDR3 in DNA: TGTGCCAGCAGTTTCCCGGGGAACTATGGCTACACCTTC. Encoded protein: CASSFPGNYGYTF. This chain uses TRBV12-3 or TRBV12-4 with TRBJ1-2; no definite D call. The germline V and J ends were trimmed by 3 bases and 2 bases, with 7 bases remaining between them. The CDR3 extends over 13 amino acids.

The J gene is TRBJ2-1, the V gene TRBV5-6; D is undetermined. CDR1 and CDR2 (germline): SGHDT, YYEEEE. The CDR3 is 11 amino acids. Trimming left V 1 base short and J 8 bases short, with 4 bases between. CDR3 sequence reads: CASSLRDEQFF. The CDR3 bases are TGTGCCAGCAGCTTGAGGGATGAGCAGTTCTTC.

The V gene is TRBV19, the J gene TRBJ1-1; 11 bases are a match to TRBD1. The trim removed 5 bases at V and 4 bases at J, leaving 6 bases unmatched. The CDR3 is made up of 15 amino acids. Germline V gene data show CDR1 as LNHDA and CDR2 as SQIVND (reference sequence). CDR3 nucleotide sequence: TGTGCCAGTAGTGCCCGGACAGGGGGCGGCACTGAAGCTTTCTTT. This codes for CASSARTGGGTEAFF.

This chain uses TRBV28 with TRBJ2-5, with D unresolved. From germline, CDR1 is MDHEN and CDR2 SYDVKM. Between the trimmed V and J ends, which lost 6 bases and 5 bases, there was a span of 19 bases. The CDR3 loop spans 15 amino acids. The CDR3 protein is CASSLTSGPSETQYF. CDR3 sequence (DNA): TGTGCCAGCAGCCTCACCTCGGGTCCTTCTGAGACCCAGTACTTC.

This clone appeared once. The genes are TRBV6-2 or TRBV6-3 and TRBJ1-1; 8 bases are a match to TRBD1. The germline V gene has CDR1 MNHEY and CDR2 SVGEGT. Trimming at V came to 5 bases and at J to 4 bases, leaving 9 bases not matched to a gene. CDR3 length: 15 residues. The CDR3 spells CASSNQGARGTEAFF. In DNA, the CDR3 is TGTGCCAGCAGTAATCAGGGGGCGAGGGGCACTGAAGCTTTCTTT.

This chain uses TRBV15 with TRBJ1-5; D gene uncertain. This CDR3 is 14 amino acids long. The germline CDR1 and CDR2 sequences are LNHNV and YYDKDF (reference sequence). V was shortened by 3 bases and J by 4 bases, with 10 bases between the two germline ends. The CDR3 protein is CATSSRQDNQPQHF. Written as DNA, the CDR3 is TGTGCCACCAGCAGCAGACAAGATAATCAGCCCCAGCATTTT.

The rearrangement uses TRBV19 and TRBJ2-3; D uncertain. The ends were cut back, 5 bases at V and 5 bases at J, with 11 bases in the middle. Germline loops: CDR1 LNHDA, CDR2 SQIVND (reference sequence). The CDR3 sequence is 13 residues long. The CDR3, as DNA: TGTGCCAGTAGTTACGGGTATGGAGATACGCAGTATTTT. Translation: CASSYGYGDTQYF.

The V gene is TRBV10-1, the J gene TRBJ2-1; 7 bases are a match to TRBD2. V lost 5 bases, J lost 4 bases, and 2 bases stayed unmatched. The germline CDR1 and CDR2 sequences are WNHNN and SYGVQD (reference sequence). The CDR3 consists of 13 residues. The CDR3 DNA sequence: TGCGCCAGCAGTAGCGGGATTTACAATGAGCAGTTCTTC. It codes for CASSSGIYNEQFF.

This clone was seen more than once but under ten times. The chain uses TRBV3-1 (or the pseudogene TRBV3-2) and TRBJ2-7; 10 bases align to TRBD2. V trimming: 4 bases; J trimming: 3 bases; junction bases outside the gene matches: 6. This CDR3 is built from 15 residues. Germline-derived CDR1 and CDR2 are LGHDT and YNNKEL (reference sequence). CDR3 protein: CASSLSSSGSYEQYF. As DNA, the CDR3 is TGTGCCAGCAGCCTTTCCTCTAGCGGGAGCTACGAGCAGTACTTC.

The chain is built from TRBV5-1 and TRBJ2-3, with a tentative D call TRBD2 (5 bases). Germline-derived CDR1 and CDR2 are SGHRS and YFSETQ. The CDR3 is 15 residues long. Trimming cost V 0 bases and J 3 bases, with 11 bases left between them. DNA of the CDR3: TGCGCCAGCAGCTTGGGTATCGGGGATACAGATACGCAGTATTTT. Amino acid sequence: CASSLGIGDTDTQYF.

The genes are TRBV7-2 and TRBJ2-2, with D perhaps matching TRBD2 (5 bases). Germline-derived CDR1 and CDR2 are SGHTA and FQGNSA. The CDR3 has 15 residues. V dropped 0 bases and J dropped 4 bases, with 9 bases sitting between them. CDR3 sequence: CASSLARGGTGELFF. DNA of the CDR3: TGTGCCAGCAGCTTAGCCCGGGGTGGCACCGGGGAGCTGTTTTTT.

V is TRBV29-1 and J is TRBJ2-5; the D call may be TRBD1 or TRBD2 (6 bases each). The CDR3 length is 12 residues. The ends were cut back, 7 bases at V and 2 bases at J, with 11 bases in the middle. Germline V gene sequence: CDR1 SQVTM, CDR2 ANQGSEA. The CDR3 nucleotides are TGCAGCGGCGGGACACCACAAGAGACCCAGTACTTC. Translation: CSGGTPQETQYF.

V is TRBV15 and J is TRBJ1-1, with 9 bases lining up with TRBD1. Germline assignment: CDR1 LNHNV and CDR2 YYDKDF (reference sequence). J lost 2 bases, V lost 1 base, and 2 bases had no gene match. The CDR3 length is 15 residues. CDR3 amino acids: CATSRGGQGNTEAFF. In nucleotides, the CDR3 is TGTGCCACCAGCAGAGGGGGACAGGGTAACACTGAAGCTTTCTTT.

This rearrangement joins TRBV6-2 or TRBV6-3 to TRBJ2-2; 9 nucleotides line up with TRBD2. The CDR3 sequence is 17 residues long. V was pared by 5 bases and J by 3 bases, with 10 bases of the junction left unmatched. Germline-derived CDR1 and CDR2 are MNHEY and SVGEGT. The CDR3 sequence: CASSHPGLATYTGELFF. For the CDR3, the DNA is TGTGCCAGCAGTCATCCGGGACTAGCAACATACACCGGGGAGCTGTTTTTT.

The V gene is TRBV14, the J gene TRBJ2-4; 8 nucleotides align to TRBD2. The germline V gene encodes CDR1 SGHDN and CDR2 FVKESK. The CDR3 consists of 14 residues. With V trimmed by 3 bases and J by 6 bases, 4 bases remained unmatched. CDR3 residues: CASSQTGGGNIQYF. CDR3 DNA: TGTGCCAGCAGCCAGACCGGGGGGGGAAACATTCAGTACTTC.

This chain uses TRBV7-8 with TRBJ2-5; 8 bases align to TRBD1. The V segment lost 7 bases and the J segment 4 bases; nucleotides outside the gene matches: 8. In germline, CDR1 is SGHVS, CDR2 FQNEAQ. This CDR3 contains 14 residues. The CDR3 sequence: CASNSPGGIETQYF. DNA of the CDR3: TGTGCCAGCAACAGTCCAGGGGGCATAGAGACCCAGTACTTC.

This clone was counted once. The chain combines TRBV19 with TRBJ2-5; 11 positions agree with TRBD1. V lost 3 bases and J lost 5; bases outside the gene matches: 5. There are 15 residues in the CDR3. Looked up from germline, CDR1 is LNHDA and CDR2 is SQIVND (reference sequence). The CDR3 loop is CASSIGTGGWETQYF. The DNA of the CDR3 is TGTGCCAGTAGTATTGGGACAGGGGGTTGGGAGACCCAGTACTTC.

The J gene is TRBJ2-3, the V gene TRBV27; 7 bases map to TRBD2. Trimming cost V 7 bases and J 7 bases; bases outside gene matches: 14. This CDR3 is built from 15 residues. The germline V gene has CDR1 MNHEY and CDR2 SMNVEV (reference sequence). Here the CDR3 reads CASTPRGSGKNTQYF. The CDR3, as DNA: TGTGCCAGCACCCCTCGCGGCAGCGGGAAAAATACGCAGTATTTT.

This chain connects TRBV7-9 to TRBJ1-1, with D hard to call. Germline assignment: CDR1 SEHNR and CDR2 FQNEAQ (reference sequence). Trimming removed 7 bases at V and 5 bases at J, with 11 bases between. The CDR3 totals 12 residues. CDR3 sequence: CASTLLVTEAFF. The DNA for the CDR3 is TGTGCCAGCACCCTTCTGGTGACTGAAGCTTTCTTT.